A single sample is the source of the 5 T cell receptor beta chains below, sequenced in a study of T cells in Graves' hyperthyroidism and ophthalmopathy. Amplified regions were TCR beta CDR3 sequences from RNA transcripts. The primer set for the first-round RT-PCR of the TCR CDR3 was HTBI. TCRdb reprocessed the multiplex PCR reads with MiXCR, giving one entry per CDR3 protein. The sample has about 600,000 distinct CDR3 sequences, approximately 16% seen once; the top ten hold roughly 3%. Sequencing input: blood. All receptors come from a middle-aged woman with Graves' ophthalmopathy.

V gene TRBV13 combines with J gene TRBJ1-1; D uncertain. The germline gives CDR1 PRHDT, CDR2 FYEKMQ (reference sequence). CDR3 size: 15 residues. V lost 1 base and J lost 3, with 12 bases in between. This chain's CDR3 is CASSLVRAQYTEAFF. CDR3 nucleotides: TGTGCCAGCAGCTTAGTGAGGGCCCAGTACACTGAAGCTTTCTTT.

In its sample, this clonotype was seen many times. The rearrangement links TRBV7-9 to TRBJ2-5; D unresolved. V lost 8 bases to trimming and J lost 5 bases, with 9 bases between them. This CDR3 contains 11 residues. Germline lookup yields CDR1 SEHNR and CDR2 FQNEAQ (reference sequence). Here the CDR3 reads CASDNWETQYF. As DNA, the CDR3 is TGTGCCAGCGACAATTGGGAGACCCAGTACTTC. The whole variable domain, remainder taken from reference TRBV7-9 and TRBJ2-5, is DTGVSQNPRHKITKRGQNVTFRCDPISEHNRLYWYRQTLGQGPEFLTYFQNEAQLEKSRLLSDRFSAERPKGSFSTLEIQRTEQGDSAMYLCASDNWETQYFGPGTRLLVL.

This clonotype has ten or more counts. The V and J genes are TRBV2 and TRBJ2-4, with TRBD1 identical over 9 bases. There are 15 residues in the CDR3. Unmatched junction bases numbered 3, after V lost 6 bases and J lost 0 bases. The germline gives CDR1 SNHLY, CDR2 FYNNEI. The chain's CDR3 is CASRGQGLAKNIQYF. CDR3 sequence (DNA): TGTGCCAGCAGAGGACAGGGGTTAGCCAAAAACATTCAGTACTTC.

This clonotype was detected many times. The V gene is TRBV11-2, the J gene TRBJ1-2; TRBD1 is a possible D gene (5 bases). The germline V gene encodes CDR1 SGHAT and CDR2 FQNNGV. V shed 0 bases and J shed 0 bases, with 11 bases lying between them. This CDR3 is 16 amino acids long. CDR3 residues: CASSLEGDGSNYGYTF. DNA of the CDR3: TGTGCCAGCAGCTTAGAAGGGGACGGTTCTAACTATGGCTACACCTTC.

This chain connects TRBV19 to TRBJ2-6, with a weak D call TRBD2 (5 bases). Deletions cut 8 bases from V and 2 bases from J, with 16 bases between. CDR1 LNHDA and CDR2 SQIVND come from the germline V gene (reference sequence). The CDR3 has 16 residues. This chain's CDR3 is CASSSSGLAGANVLTF. CDR3 nucleotides: TGTGCCAGTTCCTCATCGGGGTTAGCTGGGGCCAACGTCCTGACTTTC.